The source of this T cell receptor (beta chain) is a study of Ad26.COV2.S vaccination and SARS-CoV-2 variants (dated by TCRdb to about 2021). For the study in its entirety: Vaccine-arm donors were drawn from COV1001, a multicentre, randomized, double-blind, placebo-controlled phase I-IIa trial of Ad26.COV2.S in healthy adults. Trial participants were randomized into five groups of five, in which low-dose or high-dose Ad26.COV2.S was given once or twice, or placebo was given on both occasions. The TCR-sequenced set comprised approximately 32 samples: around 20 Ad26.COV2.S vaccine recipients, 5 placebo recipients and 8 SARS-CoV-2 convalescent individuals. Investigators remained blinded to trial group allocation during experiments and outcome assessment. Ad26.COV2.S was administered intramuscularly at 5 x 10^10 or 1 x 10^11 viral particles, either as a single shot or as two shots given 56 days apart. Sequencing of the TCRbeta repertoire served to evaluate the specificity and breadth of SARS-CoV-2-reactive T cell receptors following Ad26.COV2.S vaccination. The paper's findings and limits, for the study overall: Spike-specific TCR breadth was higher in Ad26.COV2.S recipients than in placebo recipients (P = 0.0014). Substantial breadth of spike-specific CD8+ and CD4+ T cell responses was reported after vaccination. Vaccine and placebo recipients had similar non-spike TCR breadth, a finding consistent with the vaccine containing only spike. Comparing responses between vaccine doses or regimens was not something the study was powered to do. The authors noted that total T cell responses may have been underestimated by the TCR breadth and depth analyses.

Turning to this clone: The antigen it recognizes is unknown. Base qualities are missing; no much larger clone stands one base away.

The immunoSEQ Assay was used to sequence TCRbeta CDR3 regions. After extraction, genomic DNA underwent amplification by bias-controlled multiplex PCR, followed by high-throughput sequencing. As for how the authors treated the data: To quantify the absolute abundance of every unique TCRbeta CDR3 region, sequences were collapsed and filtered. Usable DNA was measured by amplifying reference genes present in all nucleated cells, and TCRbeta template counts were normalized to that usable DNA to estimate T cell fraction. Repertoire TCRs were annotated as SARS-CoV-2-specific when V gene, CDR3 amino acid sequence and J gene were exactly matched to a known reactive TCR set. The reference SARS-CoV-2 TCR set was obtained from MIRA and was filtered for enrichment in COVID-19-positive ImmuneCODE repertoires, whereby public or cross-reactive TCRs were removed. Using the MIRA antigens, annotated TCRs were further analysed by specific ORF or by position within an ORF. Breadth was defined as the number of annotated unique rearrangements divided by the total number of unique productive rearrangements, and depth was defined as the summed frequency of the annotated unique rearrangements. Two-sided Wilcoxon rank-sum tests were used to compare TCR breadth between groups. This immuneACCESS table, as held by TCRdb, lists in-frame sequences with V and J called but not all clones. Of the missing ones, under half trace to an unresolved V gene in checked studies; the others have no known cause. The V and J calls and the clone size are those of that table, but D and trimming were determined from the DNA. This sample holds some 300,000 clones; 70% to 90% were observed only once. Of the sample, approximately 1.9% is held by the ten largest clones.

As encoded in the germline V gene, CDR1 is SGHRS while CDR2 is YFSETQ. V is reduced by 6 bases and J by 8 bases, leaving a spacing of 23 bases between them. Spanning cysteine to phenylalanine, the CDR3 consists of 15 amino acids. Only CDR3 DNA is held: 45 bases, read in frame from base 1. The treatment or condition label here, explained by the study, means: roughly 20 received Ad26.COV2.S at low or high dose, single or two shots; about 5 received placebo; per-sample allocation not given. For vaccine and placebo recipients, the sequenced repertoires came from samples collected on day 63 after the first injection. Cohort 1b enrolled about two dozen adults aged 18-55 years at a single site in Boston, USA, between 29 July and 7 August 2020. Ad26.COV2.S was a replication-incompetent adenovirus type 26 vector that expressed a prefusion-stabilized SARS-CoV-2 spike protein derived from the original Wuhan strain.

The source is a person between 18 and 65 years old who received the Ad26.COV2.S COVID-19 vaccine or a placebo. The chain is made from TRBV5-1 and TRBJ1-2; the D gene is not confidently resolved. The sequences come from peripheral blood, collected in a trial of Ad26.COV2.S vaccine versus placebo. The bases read TGCGCCAGCAATACCGGAGGAGAGGTGGTCGAAGGCTACACCTTC. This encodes CASNTGGEVVEGYTF.